These 24 T cell receptor beta chains were sequenced from one sample in a study of STAT5B mutations in CD4+ large granular lymphocyte leukemia. Assay used: immunoSEQ multiplex PCR; TCRdb lists only in-frame clones, some missing. The sample records 30,000 or so clones, approximately 73% being singletons. Sequencing was performed on CD4+ T cells from blood buffy coats. The origin of the receptors is a human donor in good health.

This clone has only one observation. The rearrangement links TRBV5-4 to TRBJ2-5; the match to TRBD2 covers 7 bases. The CDR3 sequence is 15 residues long. V was clipped by 3 bases and J by 1 base; unmatched bases: 6. CDR1 is SGHNT, CDR2 YYREEE, per germline (reference sequence). The CDR3 is CASSSGGPSQETQYF. The CDR3, as DNA: TGTGCCAGCAGCTCGGGAGGACCGTCCCAAGAGACCCAGTACTTC. Looking up the rest from reference TRBV5-4 and TRBJ2-5 gives the full variable domain: ETGVTQSPTHLIKTRGQQVTLRCSSQSGHNTVSWYQQALGQGPQFIFQYYREEENGRGNFPPRFSGLQFPNYSSELNVNALELDDSALYLCASSSGGPSQETQYFGPGTRLLVL.

V is TRBV30 and J is TRBJ1-5; TRBD1 aligns across 8 bases. The CDR3 consists of 13 residues. Germline V gives CDR1 GTSNPN, CDR2 SVGIG (reference sequence). Trimming at V came to 3 bases and at J to 7 bases, leaving 5 bases not matched to a gene. CDR3 region: CAWSLAGGQPQHF. The CDR3 nucleotides are TGTGCCTGGAGCCTAGCAGGGGGCCAGCCCCAGCATTTT.

The CDR3 nucleotides read TGTGCCAGCTCACCACAGGGTGACTATGGCTACACCTTC. Translating gives CASSPQGDYGYTF. This chain uses TRBV18 with TRBJ1-2, with unresolved D. CDR3 length equals 13 residues. V lost 1 base to trimming and J lost 3 bases, with 6 bases between them. Germline V gives CDR1 KGHSH, CDR2 LQKENI.

The chain couples TRBV4-3 to TRBJ2-1, with 9 bases aligning to TRBD2. CDR3 length: 16 residues. Germline V CDR1 and CDR2: LGHNA, YSLEER. V shed 1 base and J 8 bases; nucleotides not matched to a gene: 9. DNA for the CDR3: TGCGCCAGCAGCCAAGCTGTAGGCGGGAGGGCCCATGAGCAGTTCTTC. Amino acids: CASSQAVGGRAHEQFF.

The chain carries TRBV19 and TRBJ2-1, with 16 bases identical to TRBD2. The germline gives CDR1 LNHDA, CDR2 SQIVND (reference sequence). The CDR3 has 15 residues. Trimming at V came to 1 base and at J to 12 bases, leaving 3 bases not matched to a gene. The CDR3 DNA reads as TGTGCCAGTAGTATAGCGGGACTAGCGGGAGGGGTGCAGTTCTTC. Amino acid sequence: CASSIAGLAGGVQFF.

V gene TRBV10-3 combines with J gene TRBJ2-4; D call uncertain. The CDR3 sequence is 16 residues long. V was clipped by 0 bases and J by 3 bases, with 12 bases between them. Germline CDR1 reads ENHRY; CDR2 reads SYGVKD. The CDR3 DNA is TGTGCCATCAGTGAGTCGTCTGGGCAGCTCAAAAACATTCAGTACTTC. It is translated as CAISESSGQLKNIQYF.

The rearrangement links TRBV7-2 to TRBJ2-1, with TRBD2 identical over 9 bases. CDR1 and CDR2 from the germline V gene are SGHTA and FQGNSA. The CDR3 has 15 amino acids. The V segment lost 1 base and the J segment 5 bases; nucleotides outside the gene matches: 3. In nucleotides, the CDR3 is TGTGCCAGCAGCTTAGGGGCGGGAGGGCACAATGAGCAGTTCTTC. It yields the protein CASSLGAGGHNEQFF.

The chain links TRBV6-6 to TRBJ1-4; tentative D call: TRBD1 (5 bases). Germline V gene sequence: CDR1 MNHNY, CDR2 SVGAGI (reference sequence). Trimming removed 7 bases at V and 6 bases at J, with 12 bases between. This CDR3 spans 13 amino acids. The CDR3, as DNA: TGTGCCAGCACTACAGGTGGGGATGAAAAACTGTTTTTT. Its translation is CASTTGGDEKLFF.

The rearrangement uses TRBV5-6 and TRBJ2-1, with TRBD1 identical over 12 bases. V trimming: 4 bases; J trimming: 5 bases; junction bases outside the gene matches: 7. The CDR3 covers 16 residues. In germline, CDR1 is SGHDT, CDR2 YYEEEE. CDR3 region: CASSDWDRGPDNEQFF. The CDR3 DNA sequence: TGTGCCAGCAGCGACTGGGACAGGGGGCCGGACAATGAGCAGTTCTTC.

This chain uses TRBV5-1 with TRBJ2-1; 7 bases agree with TRBD1. CDR3 length equals 15 residues. Germline V gene data show CDR1 as SGHRS and CDR2 as YFSETQ. With 7 bases clipped from V and 9 bases from J, the junction kept 16 bases outside the gene matches. CDR3 DNA: TGCGCCAGCCGCACCCAGGGGGAAATTTTCGGTGAGCAGTTCTTC. Protein: CASRTQGEIFGEQFF.

The rearrangement joins TRBV4-1 to TRBJ1-4; D is uncertain. Germline assignment: CDR1 MGHRA and CDR2 YSYEKL. This CDR3 has 19 amino acids. Trimming left V 0 bases short and J 3 bases short, with 20 bases between. The CDR3: CASSQDMIQSFVANEKLFF. The CDR3 coding sequence is TGCGCCAGCAGCCAAGATATGATACAGAGTTTTGTGGCTAATGAAAAACTGTTTTTT.

This clone showed up just a few times. This chain connects TRBV6-6 to TRBJ2-7; D may be TRBD2 (6 bases). The CDR3 runs to 14 residues. Trimming stripped 7 bases from V and 3 bases from J, with 16 bases between. Germline V gives CDR1 MNHNY, CDR2 SVGAGI (reference sequence). In DNA form, the CDR3 reads TGTGCCAGCAAACCGCGGGACGGAAACTACGAGCAGTACTTC. Protein: CASKPRDGNYEQYF.

The chain links TRBV15 to TRBJ2-5, with D uncertain. The CDR3 has 14 residues. Germline CDR1 reads LNHNV; CDR2 reads YYDKDF (reference sequence). V lost 4 bases and J lost 5, with 14 bases in between. In nucleotides, the CDR3 is TGTGCCACCAGCACAAACCCCCCAAGGGAGACCCAGTACTTC. Translated, it gives CATSTNPPRETQYF.

The genes are TRBV7-9 and TRBJ1-1; 11 bases are shared with TRBD1. J lost 5 bases, V lost 1 base, and 6 bases had no gene match. The CDR3 sequence is 16 residues long. CDR1 is SEHNR, CDR2 FQNEAQ, per germline (reference sequence). The CDR3 spells CASSLGTGGAGTEAFF. In DNA form, the CDR3 reads TGTGCCAGCAGCTTAGGGACAGGGGGCGCGGGGACTGAAGCTTTCTTT.

The chain employs TRBV2 and TRBJ2-1; 7 nucleotides line up with TRBD2. Losses at the gene ends were 4 bases for V and 10 bases for J; bases not matched to a gene: 4. CDR3 size: 12 residues. The V gene's germline CDR1 is SNHLY and CDR2 FYNNEI. The CDR3 reads CASSGGGMEQFF. For the CDR3, the DNA is TGTGCCAGCAGTGGGGGGGGTATGGAGCAGTTCTTC.

The CDR3 is CASITLGRDWTDTQYF. CDR3 sequence (DNA): TGTGCCAGCATCACCCTAGGGCGGGACTGGACAGATACGCAGTATTTT. The chain joins TRBV5-5 to TRBJ2-3; weak D call: TRBD2 (6 bases). The germline gives CDR1 SGHKS, CDR2 YYEKEE (reference sequence). Trimming pared 6 bases from V and 3 bases from J, leaving 20 bases between. The CDR3 is made up of 16 amino acids.

The gene calls are TRBV28 and TRBJ1-1, with D tentatively TRBD1 (5 bases). Germline V lookup: CDR1 MDHEN, CDR2 SYDVKM. Deletions cut 5 bases from V and 2 bases from J, with 15 bases between. This CDR3 contains 15 residues. In DNA form, the CDR3 reads TGTGCCAGCAGTCTCCCTGGACACTCAAACACTGAAGCTTTCTTT. Its protein is CASSLPGHSNTEAFF.

The J gene is TRBJ2-3, the V gene TRBV10-3; 11 nucleotides line up with TRBD2. The CDR3 has 15 amino acids. CDR1 ENHRY and CDR2 SYGVKD come from the germline V gene. Trimming removed 6 bases from V and 0 bases from J; junction bases left unmatched: 2. CDR3 in amino acids: CAISRTSGSTDTQYF. In DNA, the CDR3 is TGTGCCATCAGCCGGACTAGCGGGAGCACAGATACGCAGTATTTT.

Concerning this clone itself: The sample carries other DNA sequences with the same CDR3. The V gene is TRBV7-9, the J gene TRBJ2-3, with D perhaps matching TRBD1 (5 bases). This CDR3 is built from 13 residues. Trimming took 5 bases from V and 4 from J, leaving 10 bases between them. Germline CDR1 reads SEHNR; CDR2 reads FQNEAQ (reference sequence). This CDR3 is CASSPRGPDTQYF. The CDR3 DNA reads as TGTGCCAGCAGCCCAAGGGGCCCAGATACGCAGTATTTT.

The table lists this clone with a few counts. V and J are TRBV6-5 and TRBJ1-6; D gene ambiguous. The CDR3 runs to 14 residues. V was trimmed by 2 bases and J by 5 bases, leaving 7 bases between them. Germline assignment: CDR1 MNHEY and CDR2 SVGAGI. The CDR3 DNA is TGTGCCAGCAGTTACGCCACAAATAATTCACCCCTCCACTTT. Translating it yields CASSYATNNSPLHF.

This clone was detected once. This rearrangement joins TRBV5-1 to TRBJ1-3; D is perhaps TRBD1 (6 bases). The germline V and J ends were trimmed by 2 bases and 4 bases, with 13 bases remaining between them. The CDR3 is 15 amino acids. Germline loops: CDR1 SGHRS, CDR2 YFSETQ. CDR3 protein: CASSFWRGGGNTIYF. The CDR3 coding sequence is TGCGCCAGCAGCTTTTGGCGAGGGGGAGGAAACACCATATATTTT.

This chain connects TRBV5-4 to TRBJ2-7, with 9 bases lining up with TRBD1. Germline V gives CDR1 SGHNT, CDR2 YYREEE (reference sequence). This CDR3 is 14 amino acids long. The junction had 7 bases not matched to a gene; V was cut back by 2 bases and J by 7 bases. CDR3 loop: CASSFGQGSGEQYF. The DNA for the CDR3 is TGTGCCAGCAGCTTCGGACAGGGGTCAGGAGAGCAGTACTTC.

This sequence joins TRBV7-2 and TRBJ2-7, with TRBD1 matching 12 bases. This CDR3 comprises 14 residues. The germline gives CDR1 SGHTA, CDR2 FQGNSA. Trimming at V came to 5 bases and at J to 5 bases, leaving 4 bases not matched to a gene. The CDR3 DNA sequence: TGTGCCAGCAGCCGGGACAGGGGGCAAGACGAGCAGTACTTC. Residues: CASSRDRGQDEQYF.

V usage is TRBV29-1 and J usage is TRBJ2-5; D ambiguous. Germline lookup yields CDR1 SQVTM and CDR2 ANQGSEA. Between the trimmed V and J ends, which lost 4 bases and 5 bases, there was a span of 8 bases. The CDR3 is made up of 11 amino acids. CDR3 loop: CSVAVGETQYF. In DNA form, the CDR3 reads TGCAGCGTTGCCGTGGGGGAGACCCAGTACTTC.